This T cell receptor (beta chain) originates from a study of radiotherapy plus CTLA-4 blockade in lung cancer. V was pared by 5 bases and J by 5 bases, with 4 bases of the junction left unmatched. In germline, CDR1 is SGHRS, CDR2 YFSETQ. The CDR3 spans 15 residues. The study treated chemo-refractory metastatic non-small-cell lung cancer patients with focal radiation plus ipilimumab CTLA-4 blockade. Assay used: immunoSEQ multiplex PCR; TCRdb lists only in-frame clones, some missing. The table includes about 87,000 clones, around nine tenths detected once. The count of this clone is one. The material was peripheral blood, obtained from a patient treated with radiotherapy plus ipilimumab. The receptor's source is a human donor with non-small cell lung cancer that progressed on radiotherapy plus ipilimumab. The chain is built from TRBV5-1 and TRBJ2-5; 15 bases map to TRBD2. The CDR3 spells CASSSGTSGGETQYF. CDR3 coding DNA: TGCGCCAGCAGTTCCGGGACTAGCGGGGGGGAGACCCAGTACTTC.